This is a list of T cell receptor beta chains from one sample in a study of chemoradiotherapy in HPV16-positive cancers. Data came from immunoSEQ multiplex PCR; TCRdb stores just in-frame clones and leaves some out. This table has under 85,000 clones, about 90% appearing once. The sequenced sample was blood, obtained from a patient who underwent chemoradiotherapy. All receptors derive from a human donor with HPV-associated anogenital cancer. Both conserved end residues are part of each CDR3. The D gene is left open where the match is weak. Rows give clone size only sometimes, using once, few, many, or a class for an expanded clone.

D gene,V gene,clone size,J gene,CDR3 protein,CDR3 DNA
-,TRBV11-2,-,TRBJ2-7,CASSLGGLAYEQYF,TGTGCCAGCAGCTTAGGGGGTCTAGCCTACGAGCAGTACTTC
TRBD1,TRBV5-1,-,TRBJ2-5,CASSTGSGTGSETQYF,TGCGCCAGCAGCACGGGATCCGGGACAGGGTCGGAGACCCAGTACTTC
TRBD1,TRBV5-6,-,TRBJ1-2,CASSWYATGNYGYTF,TGTGCCAGCAGCTGGTACGCGACAGGGAACTATGGCTACACCTTC
-,TRBV9,-,TRBJ2-1,CASSLSPQLRGSLFIEQFF,TGTGCCAGCAGCTTAAGCCCCCAGCTTAGGGGTTCCTTATTTATAGAGCAGTTCTTC
TRBD1,TRBV7-7,-,TRBJ2-3,CASSPGQGSTDTQYF,TGTGCTAGCAGCCCGGGACAGGGAAGCACAGATACGCAGTATTTT
TRBD1,TRBV11-2,-,TRBJ2-3,CASSLVRPAGGGDTQYF,TGTGCCAGCAGCTTAGTCCGCCCGGCAGGGGGTGGGGATACGCAGTATTTT
-,TRBV6-4,-,TRBJ2-3,CASSVTETDTQYF,TGTGCCAGCAGTGTGACGGAGACAGATACGCAGTATTTT
-,TRBV7-2,-,TRBJ2-2,CASSQDGTNTGELFF,TGTGCCAGCAGCCAAGACGGGACGAACACCGGGGAGCTGTTTTTT
-,TRBV5-1,-,TRBJ2-7,CASSGGPGYEQYF,TGCGCCAGCAGCGGCGGGCCCGGCTACGAGCAGTACTTC
TRBD1,TRBV27,-,TRBJ2-1,CASGARGRNNEQFF,TGTGCCAGCGGAGCCAGGGGGCGGAACAATGAGCAGTTCTTC
-,TRBV6-5,few,TRBJ2-5,CASSLVGQETQYF,TGTGCCAGCAGCCTCGTGGGTCAAGAGACCCAGTACTTC
-,TRBV2,-,TRBJ1-2,CASGGRGGPGYTF,TGTGCCAGCGGGGGCCGAGGGGGGCCTGGCTACACCTTC
TRBD1,TRBV5-1,-,TRBJ1-1,CASSSPGQGNTEAFF,TGCGCCAGCAGCTCCCCGGGACAGGGAAACACTGAAGCTTTCTTT
-,TRBV6-1,-,TRBJ2-7,CASSEVRRPTISEQYF,TGTGCCAGCAGTGAAGTCCGGCGCCCGACGATTAGCGAGCAGTACTTC